The rows below give T cell receptor beta chains drawn from one sample of a study of cytomegalovirus exposure and HLA in healthy donors. Measured with immunoSEQ multiplex PCR; TCRdb has only the in-frame clones, and not every one. Of approximately 150,000 clones in the sample, roughly four fifths were seen once. Sequenced input: PBMCs. The receptors here all came from a woman between 55 and 75 years old in good health and CMV-seronegative. Both conserved end residues are part of each CDR3. The D gene is left open where the match is weak. Not all rows give a size; the values are once, few, many and, for expanded clones, a class.

D gene	V gene	clone size	J gene	CDR3 protein	CDR3 DNA
TRBD2	TRBV5-4	few	TRBJ2-1	CASSWTGTSGNEQFF	TGTGCCAGCAGCTGGACCGGGACTAGCGGCAATGAGCAGTTCTTC
-	TRBV7-9	-	TRBJ1-3	CASSPWGGDSGNTIYF	TGTGCCAGCAGCCCGTGGGGCGGGGACTCTGGAAACACCATATATTTT
TRBD2	TRBV7-2	few	TRBJ2-5	CASSLDWIAGGLETQYF	TGTGCCAGCAGCTTAGATTGGATAGCGGGGGGGCTTGAGACCCAGTACTTC
TRBD2	TRBV29-1	-	TRBJ2-3	CSVGKLAGGTDTQYF	TGCAGCGTGGGTAAACTAGCGGGGGGCACAGATACGCAGTATTTT
TRBD1	TRBV7-8	-	TRBJ1-4	CASSGGTGEKLFF	TGTGCCAGCAGCGGGGGGACAGGGGAAAAACTGTTTTTT
TRBD2	TRBV7-9	-	TRBJ2-7	CASSALAGEQYF	TGTGCCAGCAGCGCACTAGCGGGAGAGCAGTACTTC
-	TRBV7-8	-	TRBJ2-7	CASSLASRGYEQYF	TGTGCCAGCAGCTTAGCGTCCAGGGGCTACGAGCAGTACTTC
TRBD2	TRBV6-5	once	TRBJ2-1	CASSPLAGDYNEQFF	TGTGCCAGCAGTCCACTAGCGGGGGACTACAATGAGCAGTTCTTC
-	TRBV27	-	TRBJ1-2	CASRTGSLDGYTF	TGTGCCAGCAGAACCGGGTCTTTGGATGGCTACACCTTC
-	TRBV11-1	-	TRBJ2-5	CASSPKLVQETQYF	TGTGCCAGCAGCCCGAAACTAGTTCAAGAGACCCAGTACTTC
-	TRBV4-1	once	TRBJ1-5	CASSPGGRANPNQPQHF	TGCGCCAGCAGCCCGGGGGGCAGGGCCAACCCCAATCAGCCCCAGCATTTT
-	TRBV6-5	-	TRBJ1-1	CASSYSPGSNTEAFF	TGTGCCAGCAGTTACTCCCCAGGCTCGAACACTGAAGCTTTCTTT
-	TRBV30	few	TRBJ1-1	CAWSAQGTEAFF	TGTGCCTGGAGTGCTCAGGGGACTGAAGCTTTCTTT
-	TRBV19	-	TRBJ1-1	CASTQGGGEAFF	TGTGCCAGTACCCAGGGTGGGGGCGAAGCTTTCTTT
TRBD2	TRBV15	-	TRBJ2-1	CATSRQAGTSGRAGGLFF	TGTGCCACCAGCAGACAAGCCGGGACTAGCGGGAGGGCAGGCGGTTTGTTCTTC
TRBD2	TRBV27	few	TRBJ2-1	CASSLYWTSGYNEQFF	TGTGCCAGCAGTTTATACTGGACTAGCGGCTACAATGAGCAGTTCTTC
TRBD1	TRBV28	-	TRBJ2-2	CAAGRTGGSRGELFF	TGTGCCGCGGGCAGGACAGGGGGCAGTAGGGGGGAGCTGTTTTTT
TRBD2	TRBV5-1	few	TRBJ2-1	CASSPGVTSGAESSYNEQFF	TGCGCCAGCAGCCCGGGAGTGACTAGCGGGGCCGAGAGCTCCTACAATGAGCAGTTCTTC
TRBD2	TRBV19	-	TRBJ2-1	CASRGLVGNEQFF	TGTGCCAGTAGGGGACTAGTGGGGAATGAGCAGTTCTTC
-	TRBV19	-	TRBJ1-4	CASSIQAGEKLFF	TGTGCCAGTAGTATACAGGCTGGGGAAAAACTGTTTTTT
-	TRBV27	once	TRBJ1-6	CASSFSWTVLKSSPLHF	TGTGCCAGCAGTTTTTCTTGGACAGTTCTTAAGAGTTCACCCCTCCACTTT
TRBD1	TRBV19	-	TRBJ1-1	CASSRGQLGNTEAFF	TGTGCCAGTAGCAGGGGACAGCTGGGGAACACTGAAGCTTTCTTT
TRBD2	TRBV5-4	few	TRBJ2-7	CASSLVGSGGVNYEQYF	TGTGCCAGCAGCTTGGTGGGTAGCGGGGGCGTAAACTACGAGCAGTACTTC
TRBD2	TRBV7-9	-	TRBJ2-1	CASSPTSGSLSEQFF	TGTGCCAGCAGCCCTACTAGCGGGAGTCTCAGTGAGCAGTTCTTC
-	TRBV9	-	TRBJ1-2	CASSATVGRSSHGYTF	TGTGCCAGCAGCGCAACGGTCGGCAGGTCATCACATGGCTACACCTTC
-	TRBV27	-	TRBJ2-7	CASSSSGGYEQYF	TGTGCCAGCAGCTCCTCTGGGGGCTACGAGCAGTACTTC
TRBD2	TRBV19	-	TRBJ2-7	CASSTWTSGYEQYF	TGTGCCAGTAGCACGTGGACTAGCGGATACGAGCAGTACTTC
-	TRBV30	-	TRBJ1-6	CAWSVQGKGINSPLHF	TGTGCCTGGAGTGTTCAGGGAAAGGGGATAAATTCACCCCTCCACTTT
-	TRBV9	-	TRBJ1-4	CASSPRGGPTNEKLFF	TGTGCCAGCAGCCCTCGGGGAGGGCCAACTAATGAAAAACTGTTTTTT
TRBD1	TRBV7-9	-	TRBJ1-6	CASSSRQGDNSPLHF	TGTGCCAGCAGCTCACGACAGGGGGATAATTCACCCCTCCACTTT
TRBD1	TRBV11-1	-	TRBJ2-2	CASRIYGTGSAGELFF	TGTGCCAGCAGAATTTACGGGACAGGGTCGGCCGGGGAGCTGTTTTTT
TRBD1	TRBV18	-	TRBJ1-1	CASSPPAGGMNTEAFF	TGTGCCAGCTCACCACCGGCAGGGGGCATGAACACTGAAGCTTTCTTT
-	TRBV2	-	TRBJ1-5	CASSGGLGNQPQHF	TGTGCCAGCAGTGGAGGGTTGGGCAATCAGCCCCAGCATTTT
-	TRBV19	-	TRBJ1-1	CASTPRPQVGEAFF	TGTGCCAGTACCCCCCGGCCCCAGGTGGGTGAAGCTTTCTTT
-	TRBV10-2	-	TRBJ2-1	CASSGRQALGYNEQFF	TGCGCCAGCAGTGGTAGACAGGCCTTAGGGTACAATGAGCAGTTCTTC
-	TRBV4-1	-	TRBJ1-2	CASSQDGLGVRRYGYTF	TGCGCCAGCAGCCAAGATGGGTTAGGGGTGAGGAGATATGGCTACACCTTC
TRBD1	TRBV19	few	TRBJ1-1	CASSRTGVNTEAFF	TGTGCCAGTAGTCGGACAGGGGTAAACACTGAAGCTTTCTTT
-	TRBV27	-	TRBJ2-2	CASRGSWAGELFF	TGTGCCAGCAGGGGGAGCTGGGCCGGGGAGCTGTTTTTT
TRBD1	TRBV7-2	few	TRBJ2-5	CASSVDRASGTQYF	TGTGCCAGCAGCGTCGACAGGGCCTCCGGGACCCAGTACTTC
TRBD2	TRBV18	-	TRBJ2-2	CASSPVREGLGELFF	TGTGCCAGCTCACCGGTTCGGGAGGGCCTCGGGGAGCTGTTTTTT
-	TRBV4-1	-	TRBJ1-5	CASSQDTGQPQHF	TGCGCCAGCAGCCAAGATACGGGACAGCCCCAGCATTTT
-	TRBV23-1	-	TRBJ2-7	CASSQSGHNAYEQYF	TGCGCCAGCAGTCAATCCGGACATAACGCCTACGAGCAGTACTTC
TRBD2	TRBV2	-	TRBJ2-1	CASSAAGASYNEQFF	TGTGCCAGCAGTGCTGCGGGAGCATCCTACAATGAGCAGTTCTTC
TRBD2	TRBV7-6	-	TRBJ2-1	CASSPAGLAGDNEQFF	TGTGCCAGCAGCCCGGCGGGGCTAGCGGGGGACAATGAGCAGTTCTTC
TRBD1	TRBV28	-	TRBJ2-7	CASIGRGTYEQYF	TGTGCCAGCATTGGCAGGGGGACCTACGAGCAGTACTTC
-	TRBV6-1	-	TRBJ1-4	CASSEEIWKTATNEKLFF	TGTGCCAGCAGTGAGGAGATATGGAAAACCGCAACTAATGAAAAACTGTTTTTT
-	TRBV5-1	-	TRBJ1-4	CASSLEGSNEKLFF	TGCGCCAGCAGCTTGGAGGGGTCTAATGAAAAACTGTTTTTT
TRBD2	TRBV6-5	-	TRBJ2-1	CASRRGRVSHEQFF	TGTGCCAGCAGGCGGGGGAGGGTAAGTCATGAGCAGTTCTTC
TRBD2	TRBV28	-	TRBJ2-7	CASSLSASGSSYEQYF	TGTGCCAGCAGTTTATCAGCTAGCGGGAGCTCCTACGAGCAGTACTTC
TRBD1	TRBV11-2	once	TRBJ2-3	CASSLFGTGGVADTQYF	TGTGCCAGCAGCTTATTTGGGACAGGGGGCGTTGCAGATACGCAGTATTTT
TRBD2	TRBV27	-	TRBJ2-7	CASSWGTSGEQYF	TGTGCCAGCAGTTGGGGGACTAGCGGCGAGCAGTACTTC
TRBD1	TRBV6-1	-	TRBJ1-1	CATSTGAQRGAFF	TGTGCCACCTCTACAGGGGCCCAGCGCGGAGCTTTCTTT
TRBD2	TRBV29-1	once	TRBJ2-3	CSVETVSLGSGTTDTQYF	TGCAGCGTTGAGACTGTCTCCCTTGGGAGCGGGACCACAGATACGCAGTATTTT
TRBD1	TRBV30	-	TRBJ1-1	CARDRALTEAFF	TGTGCAAGGGACAGGGCACTTACTGAAGCTTTCTTT
-	TRBV29-1	-	TRBJ1-2	CSVEVWQNGYTF	TGCAGCGTTGAAGTTTGGCAGAATGGCTACACCTTC
-	TRBV28	-	TRBJ1-1	CASSPGSLNTEAFF	TGTGCCAGCAGTCCCGGGAGTTTGAACACTGAAGCTTTCTTT
TRBD1	TRBV10-3	-	TRBJ2-5	CAISESPTGGEQETQYF	TGTGCCATCAGTGAGTCCCCGACAGGGGGCGAACAAGAGACCCAGTACTTC
-	TRBV28	-	TRBJ2-3	CASSLTGESTDTQYF	TGTGCCAGCAGTTTAACCGGGGAAAGCACAGATACGCAGTATTTT
-	TRBV6-6	-	TRBJ2-3	CASSLPGGTDTQYF	TGTGCCAGCAGTCTTCCGGGTGGCACAGATACGCAGTATTTT